This T cell receptor beta chain was recorded in a study of T-cell memory formation after mild COVID-19. The CDR3 extends over 12 amino acids. CDR1 SGHVS and CDR2 FQNEAQ come from the germline V gene. With 2 bases removed from V and 10 bases from J, the gap between germline ends came to 6 bases. This clonotype was picked up many times. TCRdb processed the 5' RACE reads anew with MiXCR; each CDR3 protein has one entry. The table lists 200,000 to 250,000 distinct CDR3 sequences, approximately 10% of them singletons. The sequencing input was PBMCs or a T cell subset sorted from them (not recorded which). The chain is built from TRBV7-8 and TRBJ1-6, with D unresolved. This sequence was found in a man between 18 and 29 years old who had mild COVID-19 (a few samples of this study predate the infection). Cell type and time point are not known. The CDR3 here is CASSLQESPLHF. CDR3 coding DNA: TGTGCCAGCAGCTTACAGGAGTCACCCCTCCACTTT.